The next 5 T cell receptor beta chains were all read from a single sample in a study of OX40 agonist ivuxolimab in advanced cancers. Libraries were prepared by immunoSEQ multiplex PCR; TCRdb keeps only in-frame clonotypes and omits some of them. The sample contains about 110,000 clones, more than 85% of which appear only once. The sequenced sample was CD4+ or CD8+ T cells sorted from blood, obtained in a trial of the OX40 agonist ivuxolimab. Receptors originate from an adult with an advanced solid tumor such as melanoma, head and neck, liver or kidney cancer.

The chain joins TRBV11-2 to TRBJ2-1; 7 bases are shared with TRBD1. Per germline, CDR1 SGHAT and CDR2 FQNNGV. The V and J ends lost 3 bases and 0 bases, in that order; junction bases with no gene match: 2. The CDR3 extends over 15 amino acids. CDR3 DNA: TGTGCCAGCAGCTTTCGACAGGGCTCCTACAATGAGCAGTTCTTC. The encoded protein is CASSFRQGSYNEQFF.

The chain combines TRBV7-3 with TRBJ2-3; D call uncertain. The CDR3 is made up of 15 amino acids. The germline V gene has CDR1 SGHTA and CDR2 FQGTGA. V lost 5 bases to trimming and J lost 0 bases, with 12 bases between them. The CDR3 spells CASSLGPSSTDTQYF. CDR3 in DNA: TGTGCCAGCAGCCTGGGCCCGAGTAGCACAGATACGCAGTATTTT.

The rearrangement joins TRBV19 to TRBJ2-1; 10 bases line up with TRBD2. The CDR3 is 15 amino acids. V was pared by 4 bases and J by 4 bases, with 4 bases of the junction left unmatched. Looked up from germline, CDR1 is LNHDA and CDR2 is SQIVND (reference sequence). The CDR3, as DNA: TGTGCCAGTAGTAGAGCGGGAGGGGATTACAATGAGCAGTTCTTC. Amino acid sequence: CASSRAGGDYNEQFF.

This chain links TRBV7-3 with TRBJ2-2, with 11 bases fitting TRBD2. V lost 8 bases and J lost 1; bases outside the gene matches: 12. The CDR3 is made up of 18 amino acids. Germline V lookup: CDR1 SGHTA, CDR2 FQGTGA. The CDR3 is CASGFLTSGERNTGELFF. The CDR3 DNA reads as TGTGCCAGCGGTTTTTTGACTAGCGGGGAGAGGAACACCGGGGAGCTGTTTTTT.

CDR3 amino acids: CAWRQGVGRELFF. The CDR3 DNA follows: TGTGCCTGGAGACAAGGGGTTGGCAGGGAGCTGTTTTTT. This chain links TRBV30 with TRBJ2-2, with D perhaps matching TRBD1 (5 bases). Germline assignment: CDR1 GTSNPN and CDR2 SVGIG (reference sequence). This CDR3 is built from 13 residues. V lost 3 bases and J lost 9, with 14 bases in between.